The 26 T cell receptor beta chains below all came from one sample that was sequenced in a study of blood T cell repertoires in COVID-19. Libraries were prepared by immunoSEQ multiplex PCR; TCRdb keeps only in-frame clonotypes and omits some of them. The profile covers some 260,000 clones, with around 88% appearing a single time and 1.3% to 1.5% taken by the ten largest. Sequences were obtained from peripheral blood. The source of these receptors is a man older than 75 with acute or convalescent COVID-19.

The genes are TRBV19 and TRBJ1-5; 9 bases map to TRBD1. The CDR3 extends over 15 amino acids. The V gene's germline CDR1 is LNHDA and CDR2 SQIVND (reference sequence). Germline trimming cut 0 bases from V and 7 bases from J; bases unmatched to any gene: 4. The CDR3: CASSIEQGARQPQHF. CDR3 nucleotide sequence: TGTGCCAGTAGTATAGAACAGGGGGCTAGACAGCCCCAGCATTTT.

The chain recombines TRBV2 with TRBJ1-6; TRBD1 matches at 10 bases. The CDR3 runs to 15 residues. Germline values: CDR1 SNHLY, CDR2 FYNNEI. Unmatched junction bases numbered 8, after V lost 6 bases and J lost 9 bases. CDR3 nucleotides: TGTGCCAGCAGCACGACAGGGGGCGTAGGTTCACCCCTCCACTTT. Encoded protein: CASSTTGGVGSPLHF.

This clone was observed a handful of times. The chain uses TRBV19 and TRBJ1-6; 9 positions match TRBD1. The V segment lost 4 bases and the J segment 11 bases; nucleotides outside the gene matches: 3. Germline assignment: CDR1 LNHDA and CDR2 SQIVND (reference sequence). The CDR3 runs 13 residues. The CDR3 DNA reads TGTGCCAGTAGTAGCGGACAGGGGCCACCCCTCCACTTT. Encoded protein: CASSSGQGPPLHF.

The chain has TRBV13 and TRBJ1-2; 8 bases line up with TRBD1. Losses at the gene ends were 3 bases for V and 9 bases for J; bases not matched to a gene: 6. CDR3 length equals 13 residues. CDR1 is PRHDT, CDR2 FYEKMQ, per germline (reference sequence). CDR3 nucleotide sequence: TGTGCCAGCAGCTTGGACAGGGAGGAGAGCTACACCTTC. Protein sequence: CASSLDREESYTF.

This rearrangement joins TRBV5-1 to TRBJ1-1; possible D gene TRBD1, 5 bases. The CDR3 extends over 12 amino acids. Trimming removed 0 bases at V and 10 bases at J, with 10 bases between. CDR1 and CDR2 (germline): SGHRS, YFSETQ. In nucleotides, the CDR3 is TGCGCCAGCAGCTTGGGACAGACGACAGCTTTCTTT. Its translation is CASSLGQTTAFF.

V usage is TRBV6-6 and J usage is TRBJ2-7; 8 bases line up with TRBD1. Germline CDR1 MNHNY, CDR2 SVGAGI (reference sequence). This CDR3 spans 16 amino acids. V lost 5 bases, J lost 2 bases, and 11 bases stayed unmatched. CDR3 in amino acids: CASSPRQGPSPYEQYF. For the CDR3, the DNA is TGTGCCAGCAGTCCGAGACAGGGGCCTAGTCCCTACGAGCAGTACTTC.

V is TRBV28 and J is TRBJ1-3; 9 bases are a match to TRBD1. CDR3 length: 14 amino acids. The J segment lost 0 bases and the V segment lost 10 bases, leaving 4 bases of the junction unmatched. CDR1 and CDR2 from the germline V gene are MDHEN and SYDVKM. The CDR3 DNA follows: TGTGCCACGGGGACAGGGAGCTCTGGAAACACCATATATTTT. Amino acids: CATGTGSSGNTIYF.

V and J are TRBV27 and TRBJ2-4; possible D gene TRBD1, 5 bases. Germline CDR1 reads MNHEY; CDR2 reads SMNVEV (reference sequence). V gave up 10 bases and J gave up 4 bases, with 20 bases separating them. This CDR3 has 15 residues. The CDR3 is CATHGFGAGKNIQYF. The CDR3 coding sequence is TGTGCCACCCATGGGTTTGGGGCAGGGAAAAACATTCAGTACTTC.

The chain is built from TRBV5-3 and TRBJ2-7; D possibly corresponds to TRBD2 (5 bases). TRBV5-3 is known as an ORF, though its function is uncertain. The ends were cut back, 5 bases at V and 5 bases at J, with 20 bases in the middle. The CDR3 extends over 15 amino acids. CDR3 region: CARRTWGWESDEQYF. The CDR3 bases are TGTGCCAGAAGGACCTGGGGTTGGGAGTCCGACGAGCAGTACTTC.

This chain links TRBV6-1 with TRBJ1-1, with 10 positions matching TRBD1. The CDR3 covers 16 residues. J was trimmed by 4 bases and V by 2 bases; bases with no gene match: 7. Germline CDR1 MNHNS, CDR2 SASEGT. The CDR3 is CASSELTGGFVTEAFF. As DNA, the CDR3 is TGTGCCAGCAGTGAATTGACAGGGGGCTTTGTCACTGAAGCTTTCTTT.

The chain joins TRBV6-5 to TRBJ1-6; tentative D call: TRBD1 (5 bases). Germline values: CDR1 MNHEY, CDR2 SVGAGI. With 7 bases removed from V and 7 bases from J, the gap between germline ends came to 14 bases. The CDR3 consists of 14 residues. CDR3 nucleotide sequence: TGTGCCAGCACAACCTTTCGGGGGAATTCACCCCTCCACTTT. Protein: CASTTFRGNSPLHF.

V and J are TRBV5-1 and TRBJ2-3, with TRBD1 as a possible D gene (6 bases). The CDR3 has 13 residues. Per germline, CDR1 SGHRS and CDR2 YFSETQ. Trimming left V 4 bases short and J 5 bases short, with 11 bases between. The CDR3 DNA reads as TGCGCCAGCAGCCCCCAAGGGGGAGATACGCAGTATTTT. It yields the protein CASSPQGGDTQYF.

In this sample, this clone turned up a few times. The V gene is TRBV12-3 or TRBV12-4, the J gene TRBJ1-1; the D is unclear. The V end lost 2 bases, the J end lost 8 bases, and 12 bases lay between the germline ends. The CDR3 loop spans 13 amino acids. CDR3 loop: CASSLSLISEAFF. The DNA of the CDR3 is TGTGCCAGCAGTTTATCCCTTATATCGGAAGCTTTCTTT.

J is TRBJ1-2 and V is TRBV12-5; possible D gene TRBD1, 5 bases. Trimming left V 2 bases short and J 1 base short, with 11 bases between. Germline loops: CDR1 LGHNT, CDR2 FRNRAP. There are 15 residues in the CDR3. CDR3 nucleotide sequence: TGTGCTAGTGGTTTGTCGCGGGGGTTTAACTATGGCTACACCTTC. This sequence encodes CASGLSRGFNYGYTF.

This clone was seen more than once but under ten times. The chain is built from TRBV28 and TRBJ2-1; a possible D gene is TRBD1 (6 bases). Germline V gene lookup returns CDR1 MDHEN and CDR2 SYDVKM. The CDR3 is made up of 14 amino acids. With 4 bases removed from V and 2 bases from J, the gap between germline ends came to 9 bases. CDR3 DNA sequence: TGTGCCAGCAGTTCAGGGGCCACCTACAATGAGCAGTTCTTC. Amino acid sequence: CASSSGATYNEQFF. Full variable domain (outside the CDR3, taken from reference TRBV28 and TRBJ2-1): DVKVTQSSRYLVKRTGEKVFLECVQDMDHENMFWYRQDPGLGLRLIYFSYDVKMKEKGDIPEGYSVSREKKERFSLILESASTNQTSMYLCASSSGATYNEQFFGPGTRLTVL.

The chain is built from TRBV5-1 and TRBJ2-1; D remains unclear. This CDR3 is 14 amino acids long. The V gene's germline CDR1 is SGHRS and CDR2 YFSETQ. Trimming stripped 5 bases from V and 4 bases from J, with 13 bases between. This CDR3 reads CASRSTGGYNEQFF. For the CDR3, the DNA is TGCGCCAGCAGATCTACCGGCGGTTACAATGAGCAGTTCTTC. Based on the CDR3 plus reference TRBV5-1 and TRBJ2-1, the full variable domain is KAGVTQTPRYLIKTRGQQVTLSCSPISGHRSVSWYQQTPGQGLQFLFEYFSETQRNKGNFPGRFSGRQFSNSRSEMNVSTLELGDSALYLCASRSTGGYNEQFFGPGTRLTVL.

This chain uses TRBV4-2 with TRBJ2-1, with TRBD1 as a possible D gene (6 bases). Germline V gene sequence: CDR1 LGHNA, CDR2 YNFKEQ. The CDR3 loop spans 16 amino acids. With 4 bases removed from V and 8 bases from J, the gap between germline ends came to 21 bases. CDR3 loop: CASSPIIGQGFHEQFF. The CDR3 nucleotides are TGTGCCAGCAGCCCTATCATCGGGCAGGGGTTCCATGAGCAGTTCTTC.

The V gene is TRBV11-1, the J gene TRBJ2-3, with 7 bases fitting TRBD2. This CDR3 has 16 amino acids. The ends lost 5 bases at V and 4 bases at J; junction bases unmatched: 12. Germline V gives CDR1 SGHAT, CDR2 FQDESV (reference sequence). In DNA form, the CDR3 reads TGTGCCAGCAGCCCCAGGAGTCCCGGGAGGCCAGATACGCAGTATTTT. Amino acid sequence: CASSPRSPGRPDTQYF.

The chain links TRBV27 to TRBJ1-5; no clear D. Germline V gene sequence: CDR1 MNHEY, CDR2 SMNVEV (reference sequence). This CDR3 is 13 amino acids long. The V end was cut by 6 bases, the J end by 0 bases, with 6 bases between. The CDR3 DNA reads as TGTGCCAGCAGACAGTATAGCAATCAGCCCCAGCATTTT. It yields the protein CASRQYSNQPQHF.

V usage is TRBV28 and J usage is TRBJ1-3; 9 bases are a match to TRBD1. The CDR3 spans 13 residues. The V and J ends lost 6 bases and 8 bases, in that order; junction bases with no gene match: 5. The germline V gene encodes CDR1 MDHEN and CDR2 SYDVKM. The CDR3 DNA is TGTGCCAGCAGAACGGGACAGGGCTACACCATATATTTT. Protein product: CASRTGQGYTIYF.

The gene calls are TRBV28 and TRBJ1-4, with D uncertain. The CDR3 is 12 amino acids. CDR1 is MDHEN and CDR2 is SYDVKM in the germline V gene. V was trimmed by 6 bases and J by 3 bases, leaving 5 bases between them. CDR3 amino acids: CASSQANEKLFF. CDR3 nucleotide sequence: TGTGCCAGCAGCCAGGCTAATGAAAAACTGTTTTTT.

The chain uses TRBV28 and TRBJ2-4, with 9 nucleotides matching TRBD1. Germline CDR1 and CDR2: MDHEN and SYDVKM. Germline trimming cut 4 bases from V and 0 bases from J; bases unmatched to any gene: 13. This CDR3 is built from 19 residues. The CDR3 spells CASSSRDREKRLAKNIQYF. CDR3 DNA sequence: TGTGCCAGCAGTTCACGGGACAGGGAGAAGAGGCTAGCCAAAAACATTCAGTACTTC.

The chain has TRBV19 and TRBJ1-3, with a tentative D call TRBD1 (6 bases). Germline V gives CDR1 LNHDA, CDR2 SQIVND (reference sequence). V lost 5 bases to trimming and J lost 9 bases, with 14 bases between them. This CDR3 has 13 residues. CDR3 nucleotide sequence: TGTGCCAGTAGTGAACAGGGCGAAGGCACCATATATTTT. As protein: CASSEQGEGTIYF.

This chain joins TRBV5-6 and TRBJ1-1; D is undetermined. The CDR3 spans 15 residues. The germline V gene has CDR1 SGHDT and CDR2 YYEEEE. V lost 4 bases and J 3 bases, leaving 16 bases between the germline ends. The CDR3 nucleotides are TGTGCCAGCAGCCACGGGTGGATGCGCGACACTGAAGCTTTCTTT. This translates into CASSHGWMRDTEAFF.

The V call is TRBV19, the J call TRBJ1-2; the D gene is possibly TRBD1 (5 bases). Germline V gene lookup returns CDR1 LNHDA and CDR2 SQIVND (reference sequence). This CDR3 contains 16 residues. Trimming took 6 bases from V and 0 from J, leaving 17 bases between them. The CDR3 region is CASSMAGYSSNYGYTF. CDR3 sequence (DNA): TGTGCCAGTAGCATGGCAGGGTATTCATCTAACTATGGCTACACCTTC.

This chain joins TRBV2 and TRBJ1-2; no definite D call. This CDR3 is 14 amino acids long. V was shortened by 0 bases and J by 4 bases, with 9 bases between the two germline ends. Germline V gene data show CDR1 as SNHLY and CDR2 as FYNNEI. For the CDR3, the DNA is TGTGCCAGCAGTGAAGCCGCGGGTATCTATGGCTACACCTTC. Its translation: CASSEAAGIYGYTF.